This paragraph covers one T cell receptor (beta chain) sequence. This clonotype appeared a single time. Its antigen remains unidentified. Base qualities are missing; no much larger clone stands one base away. This sample is part of a study of blood T cells in healthy people across ages (dated by TCRdb to the mid-2010s). Turning to the overall study: In model experiments, template switching captured roughly one uniquely barcoded TCR beta cDNA molecule for every two T cells. Two additional independent replicas of 1 million unique cDNA reads from the same blood draw were analyzed for two donors (one aged 18 to 30 and one aged 80 or older). Donors were grouped into four age groups: young (average approximately 15 years), middle-aged (around 39), aged (roughly 67) and long-lived (just over 80). The study measured age-related changes in TCR beta repertoire diversity using deep sequencing normalized with unique cDNA molecular identifiers. Donors of different ages were randomly distributed across sequencing lanes to avoid experimental bias. Results and caveats for the whole study, not just this receptor: Estimates of total diversity from one million sequenced T cells were regarded as lower bounds and underestimates. Observed TCR beta diversity correlated strongly with the percentage of naive T cells measured by flow cytometry. The CMV infection status of donors was not known, potentially confounding age-related changes in expanded clonotypes. Compared with the aged group, the long-lived group had more naive CD4+ T cells, fewer expanded clones and increased TCR diversity, suggesting age selection. Since profiling was done on bulk unsorted PBMCs, naive and antigen-experienced compartments could not be conclusively compared. As age increased, observed TCR beta diversity per million T cells dropped in a roughly linear way, and a significant reduction was already evident by age 40.

The 39 donors, aged 6 to 90 years, were systemically healthy Caucasian individuals from Russia. Each donor gave 8 to 10 milliliters of peripheral blood, drawn into EDTA-treated Vacutainer tubes. Ficoll-Paque density-gradient centrifugation was used to isolate PBMCs, with at least 6.5 million per sample. Trizol reagent was used to extract total RNA from the PBMCs, yielding at least 6 micrograms per sample. For every donor, an aliquot of PBMCs went through flow cytometry to measure the percentages of naive CD45RAhigh/CD27high T cells. The CDR3 sequence holds 16 residues, the cysteine and phenylalanine included. Here the CDR3 DNA is all that survives: 48 bases in frame from base 1. At the junction V is shortened by 8 bases and J by 4 bases; bases outside the gene matches: 16. CDR1 is given as SGDLS and CDR2 as YYNGEE, both from the germline V gene. Receptor amplification or capture employed 5' RACE. Instrument used: Illumina HiSeq 2500. A second roughly 6 to 12 cycle PCR used a sample-barcoded 5' primer and a J-beta primer mix. A unique molecular identifier was introduced onto each TCR beta cDNA molecule by a template-switch 5' adaptor carrying 12 random nucleotides. At least 2.5 million CDR3-containing paired-end reads were obtained from each sample. First-strand cDNA was synthesized from all RNA with the Mint cDNA synthesis kit, primed by a TRBC-specific oligonucleotide. Following uracil-DNA glycosylase treatment, a first 18-cycle PCR with universal primers M1SS and BC2_uni_R was performed on all cDNA. The authors' analysis ran thus. Normalization of each sample was performed by random selection of 1 million high-quality reads, each carrying a distinct molecular identifier. Instead of being binned into consensus sequences, reads with shared molecular identifiers were discarded. MiTCR, run with a Q25 quality threshold and the strictest error-elimination algorithm, handled CDR3 identification, clonotype clustering and error correction. Lower-bound total TCR beta diversity was estimated with a nonparametric unseen species model using Euler transformation. TCRdb redid the processing of the public reads, applying fastp at Q25 and MiXCR, and retained in-frame beta chains. Entries are consolidated by CDR3 protein sequence, retaining the most common genes and DNA. In this record, the V and J calls reflect TCRdb's handling and not the investigators' own analysis. For this sample the table gives about 1.8 million distinct CDR3 sequences, of which around half were detected only once. Approximately 2% of the sample lies in the top ten.

The sequencing input was blood. The V and J segments used are TRBV9 and TRBJ2-5; 8 of the junction bases match TRBD2. The TCR originated in a woman aged 40 to 50 in good health. The DNA sequence is given as TGTGCCAGATCACCTTTAGAGGGTACTAGCGGAGAGACCCAGTACTTC. Its protein reads: CARSPLEGTSGETQYF.